This TCR beta chain was obtained from a study of blood T cell repertoires in COVID-19. V lost 3 bases to trimming and J lost 5 bases, with 13 bases between them. This CDR3 has 13 amino acids. Germline CDR1 DFQATT, CDR2 SNEGSKA (reference sequence). TCRdb's table, derived via immunoSEQ multiplex PCR, lists solely in-frame clones and lacks some. The profile shows 200,000 to 250,000 clones, more than 75% of them singletons. This TCR was sampled from a woman aged 25 to 39 who had recovered from COVID-19. The V and J genes are TRBV20-1 and TRBJ2-5; tentatively, D is TRBD2 (6 bases). The sequencing input was peripheral blood. The CDR3 bases are TGCAGTGCTAGTCCTAGGAGGGCTGAGACCCAGTACTTC. As protein: CSASPRRAETQYF.